This T cell receptor beta chain was recorded in a study of shared clonotypes between healthy human individuals. Study-level background: Two women and a few men aged 18 to 49 made up the donors. Study findings and constraints: Generation of non-shared clonotypes was less probable than generation of clonotypes shared by all four donors.

Concerning this clone itself: The antigen remains undetermined. Within the sample, other DNA sequences also encode this same CDR3.

V gave up 1 base and J gave up 0 bases; unmatched junction bases: 2. The CDR3 totals 17 residues. Germline V gene sequence: CDR1 SGHVS, CDR2 FNYEAQ. Researchers divided each subset's genomic DNA evenly across several immunoSEQ plates. Data came from immunoSEQ multiplex PCR; TCRdb stores just in-frame clones and leaves some out. The data contain over a million clones, approximately 98.5% of them singletons. Investigators divided CD4+ cells into CD45RA+ naive and CD45RA-negative memory subsets. The sample taken for sequencing was naive CD4+ T cells sorted from blood. Subset meaning: CD45RA+ positively selected. The J gene is TRBJ2-1, the V gene TRBV7-6; the match to TRBD2 covers 11 bases. The origin of this receptor is a man younger than 40 in good health. The CDR3 sequence is CASSLGLAGSSYNEQFF. The CDR3 DNA reads TGTGCCAGCAGCTTAGGACTAGCGGGAAGCTCCTACAATGAGCAGTTCTTC.